The rows below give T cell receptor beta chains drawn from one sample of a study of radiotherapy plus CTLA-4 blockade in lung cancer. TCRdb's table, derived via immunoSEQ multiplex PCR, lists solely in-frame clones and lacks some. This table holds tens of thousands of clones, around 88% found once. The source was peripheral blood, collected from a patient treated with radiotherapy plus ipilimumab. All receptors come from a human donor with non-small cell lung cancer who had a partial response to radiotherapy plus ipilimumab. CDR3s include the opening cysteine and the closing phenylalanine or tryptophan. The D gene is left open where the match is weak. Clone size is shown for a subset of rows, as once, few, many or a class of expanded clone.

J: TRBJ2-7
D: TRBD1
size: NA
V: TRBV25-1
CDR3: CASSATGDSYEQYF
DNA: TGTGCCAGCAGTGCGACAGGGGACAGTTACGAGCAGTACTTC

J: TRBJ1-4
D: NA
size: NA
V: TRBV25-1
CDR3: CASRGNNEKLFF
DNA: TGTGCCAGTAGAGGGAATAATGAAAAACTGTTTTTT

J: TRBJ2-7
D: NA
size: NA
V: TRBV11-2
CDR3: CASSLNSYEQYF
DNA: TGTGCCAGCAGCTTAAACAGCTACGAGCAGTACTTC

J: TRBJ2-1
D: NA
size: once
V: TRBV6-5
CDR3: CASRRPGDKNEQFF
DNA: TGTGCCAGCAGGCGGCCGGGAGATAAAAATGAGCAGTTCTTC

J: TRBJ2-1
D: TRBD2
size: NA
V: TRBV4-3
CDR3: CASSLQLAGSSYNEQFF
DNA: TGCGCCAGCAGCCTTCAGTTAGCGGGTAGCTCCTACAATGAGCAGTTCTTC

J: TRBJ1-2
D: NA
size: NA
V: TRBV2
CDR3: CASSGPPRNYGYTF
DNA: TGTGCCAGCTCAGGGCCTCCCCGCAACTATGGCTACACCTTC

J: TRBJ2-1
D: TRBD2
size: NA
V: TRBV4-1
CDR3: CASSQEASGSIHNEQFF
DNA: TGCGCCAGCAGCCAAGAGGCCAGCGGGAGCATCCACAATGAGCAGTTCTTC

J: TRBJ2-3
D: NA
size: NA
V: TRBV7-2
CDR3: CASSYPNSDTQYF
DNA: TGTGCCAGCAGCTACCCAAATAGCGATACGCAGTATTTT

J: TRBJ1-4
D: NA
size: once
V: TRBV16
CDR3: CASSPPVQGANEKLFF
DNA: TGTGCCAGCAGCCCCCCGGTACAGGGCGCGAATGAAAAACTGTTTTTT

J: TRBJ2-2
D: TRBD2
size: NA
V: TRBV10-1
CDR3: CASRGEPGLAGGQVGELFF
DNA: TGCGCCAGCAGGGGAGAACCGGGACTAGCGGGAGGGCAAGTCGGGGAGCTGTTTTTT

J: TRBJ1-5
D: NA
size: NA
V: TRBV7-2
CDR3: CASSLGGSSNQPQHF
DNA: TGTGCCAGCAGCTTAGGAGGGTCTAGCAATCAGCCCCAGCATTTT

J: TRBJ2-1
D: NA
size: NA
V: TRBV7-9
CDR3: CASSPPGSSDNEQFF
DNA: TGTGCCAGCAGCCCCCCCGGGAGCTCGGACAATGAGCAGTTCTTC

J: TRBJ1-5
D: TRBD1
size: NA
V: TRBV6-5
CDR3: CASSYSRQGMGQPQHF
DNA: TGTGCCAGCAGTTACTCAAGACAGGGTATGGGCCAGCCCCAGCATTTT

J: TRBJ2-3
D: TRBD2
size: NA
V: TRBV7-6
CDR3: CASSQTSDHTDTQYF
DNA: TGTGCCAGCAGCCAGACTAGCGACCACACAGATACGCAGTATTTT

J: TRBJ1-4
D: NA
size: NA
V: TRBV27
CDR3: CASSLTGFDEKLFF
DNA: TGTGCCAGCAGTTTGACGGGTTTCGATGAAAAACTGTTTTTT

J: TRBJ2-7
D: TRBD1
size: NA
V: TRBV28
CDR3: CASSSQGATNEQYF
DNA: TGTGCCAGCAGTTCCCAGGGGGCAACGAACGAGCAGTACTTC

J: TRBJ2-5
D: NA
size: NA
V: TRBV27
CDR3: CASSLLGSYGRETQYF
DNA: TGTGCCAGCAGTTTGCTAGGGAGTTATGGTAGAGAGACCCAGTACTTC

J: TRBJ2-2
D: TRBD2
size: NA
V: TRBV2
CDR3: CASSGLTGTSVAGELFF
DNA: TGTGCCAGCAGTGGTCTGACCGGGACTAGCGTTGCCGGGGAGCTGTTTTTT